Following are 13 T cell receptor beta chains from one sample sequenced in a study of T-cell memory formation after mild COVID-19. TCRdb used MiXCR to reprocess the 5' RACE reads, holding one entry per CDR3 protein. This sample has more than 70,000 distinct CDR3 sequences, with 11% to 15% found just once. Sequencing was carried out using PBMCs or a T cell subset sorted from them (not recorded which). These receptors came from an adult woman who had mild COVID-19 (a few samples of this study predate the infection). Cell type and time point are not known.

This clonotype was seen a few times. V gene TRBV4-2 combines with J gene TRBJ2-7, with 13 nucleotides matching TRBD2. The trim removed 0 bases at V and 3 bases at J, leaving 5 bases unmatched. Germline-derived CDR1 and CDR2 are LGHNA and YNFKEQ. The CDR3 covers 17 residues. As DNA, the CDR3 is TGTGCCAGCAGCCAAGAGTCCGGGACTAGCGGGAACTACGAGCAGTACTTC. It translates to CASSQESGTSGNYEQYF.

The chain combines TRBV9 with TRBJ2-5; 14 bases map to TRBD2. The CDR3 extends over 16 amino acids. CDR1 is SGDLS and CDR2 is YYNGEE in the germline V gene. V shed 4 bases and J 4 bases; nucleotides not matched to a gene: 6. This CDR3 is CASSPGLAGVGETQYF. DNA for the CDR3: TGTGCCAGCAGCCCGGGACTAGCGGGAGTAGGAGAGACCCAGTACTTC.

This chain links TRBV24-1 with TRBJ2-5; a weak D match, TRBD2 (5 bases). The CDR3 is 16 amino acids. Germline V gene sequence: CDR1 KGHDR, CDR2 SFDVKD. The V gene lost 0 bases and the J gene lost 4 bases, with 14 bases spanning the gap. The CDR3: CATSDLKASLGETQYF. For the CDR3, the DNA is TGTGCCACCAGTGATTTGAAGGCTAGCTTGGGAGAGACCCAGTACTTC.

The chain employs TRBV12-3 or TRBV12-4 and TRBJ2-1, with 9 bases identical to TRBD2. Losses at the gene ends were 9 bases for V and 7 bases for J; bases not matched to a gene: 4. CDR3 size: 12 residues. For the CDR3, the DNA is TGTGCCAGTGTAGCGGGAGCAAATGAGCAGTTCTTC. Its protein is CASVAGANEQFF.

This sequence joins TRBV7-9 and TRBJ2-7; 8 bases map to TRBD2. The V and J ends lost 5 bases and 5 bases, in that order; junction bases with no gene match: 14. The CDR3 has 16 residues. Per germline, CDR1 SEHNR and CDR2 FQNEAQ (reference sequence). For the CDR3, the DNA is TGTGCCAGCAGCCTTAGGGGCGGGGGGCGCAGCCACGAGCAGTACTTC. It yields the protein CASSLRGGGRSHEQYF.

The CDR3 spells CASSLAFRGLGYTF. CDR3 DNA: TGTGCCAGCAGTTTAGCGTTTAGGGGGCTTGGCTACACCTTC. The rearrangement joins TRBV12-3 or TRBV12-4 to TRBJ1-2; 7 positions agree with TRBD1. This CDR3 comprises 14 residues. The ends lost 0 bases at V and 7 bases at J; junction bases unmatched: 5.

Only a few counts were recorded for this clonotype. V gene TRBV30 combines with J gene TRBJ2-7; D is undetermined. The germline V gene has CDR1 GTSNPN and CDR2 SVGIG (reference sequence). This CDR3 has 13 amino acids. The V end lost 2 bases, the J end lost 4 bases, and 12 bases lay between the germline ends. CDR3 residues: CAWSKGRDYEQYF. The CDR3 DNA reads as TGTGCCTGGAGTAAGGGCCGAGATTACGAGCAGTACTTC.

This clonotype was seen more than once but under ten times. The CDR3 region is CASSLAILDSVFGRDTQYF. CDR3 bases: TGCGCCAGCAGCTTGGCCATATTGGACAGCGTGTTTGGACGCGATACGCAGTATTTT. The rearrangement links TRBV5-1 to TRBJ2-3; D perhaps matches TRBD1 (6 bases). The CDR3 extends over 19 amino acids. V shed 0 bases and J shed 6 bases, with 26 bases lying between them. CDR1 SGHRS and CDR2 YFSETQ come from the germline V gene. Complete variable domain (other parts from reference TRBV5-1 and TRBJ2-3): KAGVTQTPRYLIKTRGQQVTLSCSPISGHRSVSWYQQTPGQGLQFLFEYFSETQRNKGNFPGRFSGRQFSNSRSEMNVSTLELGDSALYLCASSLAILDSVFGRDTQYFGPGTRLTVL.

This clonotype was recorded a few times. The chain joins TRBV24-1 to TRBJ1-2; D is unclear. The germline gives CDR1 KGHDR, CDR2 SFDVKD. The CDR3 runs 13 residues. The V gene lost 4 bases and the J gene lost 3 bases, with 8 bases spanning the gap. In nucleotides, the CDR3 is TGTGCCACCAGTGACCAGCCCTACTATGGCTACACCTTC. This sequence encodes CATSDQPYYGYTF.

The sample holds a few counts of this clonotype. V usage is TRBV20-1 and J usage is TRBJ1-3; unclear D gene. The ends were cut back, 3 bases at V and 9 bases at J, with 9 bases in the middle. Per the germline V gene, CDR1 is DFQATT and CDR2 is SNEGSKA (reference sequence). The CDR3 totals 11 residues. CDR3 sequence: CSASPGGTIYF. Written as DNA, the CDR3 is TGCAGTGCTAGTCCCGGTGGCACCATATATTTT.

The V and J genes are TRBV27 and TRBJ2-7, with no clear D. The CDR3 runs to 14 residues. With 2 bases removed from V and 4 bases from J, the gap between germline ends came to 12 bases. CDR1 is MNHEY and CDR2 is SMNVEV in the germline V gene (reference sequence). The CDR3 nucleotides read TGTGCCAGCAGTTTAGTTGGTCAACCATACGAGCAGTACTTC. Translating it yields CASSLVGQPYEQYF.

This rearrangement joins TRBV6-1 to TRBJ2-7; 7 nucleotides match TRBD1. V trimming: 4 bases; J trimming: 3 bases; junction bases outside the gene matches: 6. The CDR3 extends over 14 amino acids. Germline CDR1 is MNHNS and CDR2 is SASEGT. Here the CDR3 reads CASSGYGTDYEQYF. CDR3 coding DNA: TGTGCCAGCAGTGGTTACGGGACAGACTACGAGCAGTACTTC.

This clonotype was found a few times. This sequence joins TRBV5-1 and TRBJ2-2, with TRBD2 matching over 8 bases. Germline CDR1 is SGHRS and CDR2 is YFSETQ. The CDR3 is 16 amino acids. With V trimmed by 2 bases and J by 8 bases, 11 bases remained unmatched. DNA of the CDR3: TGCGCCAGCAGCTTCCCGCAGCGGGGGAAAAGAGGGGAGCTGTTTTTT. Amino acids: CASSFPQRGKRGELFF.